Here is one TCR beta chain with its context. As yet, its antigen is unknown. The study ran the assay at deep level. Generated by immunoSEQ multiplex PCR, the TCRdb table keeps only in-frame clones and is missing some. This table has about 380,000 clones, around 96% appearing once. The sample originates from a study of shared clonotypes between healthy human individuals. Study-wide context: Per-donor plates numbered three CD4 naive, three CD4 memory, two CD8 naive and one CD8 memory. Study results and limitations: The sharing of 5% to 6.5% of naive CD4 clonotypes was seen across a handful of donors. Despite large depth, sorted-subset datasets appeared incompletely sequenced.

V dropped 1 base and J dropped 2; count of bases not matched to a gene: 2. CDR3 length equals 14 residues. The germline V gene encodes CDR1 SGHRS and CDR2 YFSETQ. The sequenced sample consisted of memory CD8+ T cells sorted from blood. The sample's subset: CD45RO+ cells pooled with CCR7-negative TemRA cells. The clonotype comes from a man aged 25 to 40 in good health. The genes are TRBV5-1 and TRBJ2-5, with 7 bases that match TRBD1. CDR3 in DNA: TGCGCCAGCAGCTTGCTGGGACAGCAAGAGACCCAGTACTTC. Amino acid sequence: CASSLLGQQETQYF.